This T cell receptor beta chain was captured by sequencing in a study of blood T cells in healthy people across ages. Germline lookup yields CDR1 SGHTA and CDR2 FQGNSA. The V gene end was trimmed by 4 bases and the J gene end by 6 bases; junction bases not matched to a gene: 17. The CDR3 totals 17 residues. The second PCR ran about 6 to 12 cycles with a sample-barcoded 5' primer and J-beta primers. TCRdb ran MiXCR on the 5' RACE reads and lists one entry per CDR3 protein. The sample has about 680,000 distinct CDR3 sequences; 49% are singletons. The specimen sequenced was blood. This TCR came from a woman aged 55-70 years in good health. This chain uses TRBV7-2 with TRBJ1-2; 7 nucleotides line up with TRBD1. The DNA for the CDR3 is TGTGCCAGCAGCTCCAAGGGGAGGATCCAGGGGGAGGATGGCTACACCTTC. Translated, it gives CASSSKGRIQGEDGYTF.